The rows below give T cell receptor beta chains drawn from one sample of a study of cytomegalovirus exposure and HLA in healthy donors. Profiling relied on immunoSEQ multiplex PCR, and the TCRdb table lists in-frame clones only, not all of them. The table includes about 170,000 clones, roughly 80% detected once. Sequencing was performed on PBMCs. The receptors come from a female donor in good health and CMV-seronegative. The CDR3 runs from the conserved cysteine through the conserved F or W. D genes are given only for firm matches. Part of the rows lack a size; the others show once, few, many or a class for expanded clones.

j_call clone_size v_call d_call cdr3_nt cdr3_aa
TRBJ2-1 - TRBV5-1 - TGCGCCAGCAGCTTGTCCCTCGACAATGAGCAGTTCTTC CASSLSLDNEQFF
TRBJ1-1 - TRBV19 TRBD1 TGTGCCAGTAGTATCAGACAGGGAACTGAAGCTTTCTTT CASSIRQGTEAFF
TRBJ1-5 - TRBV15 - TGTGCCACCAGCCCCAACTCCGGTGGCAATCAGCCCCAGCATTTT CATSPNSGGNQPQHF
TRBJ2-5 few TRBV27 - TGTGCCAGCAGACCATATGGGCCCCAAGAGACCCAGTACTTC CASRPYGPQETQYF
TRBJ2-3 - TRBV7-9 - TGTGCCAGCAGCCAGCGAAGGGGCAGCGCATCAGATACGCAGTATTTT CASSQRRGSASDTQYF
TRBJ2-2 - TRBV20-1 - TGCAGTGCTAAAGGGGTAGGGGAGCTGTTTTTT CSAKGVGELFF
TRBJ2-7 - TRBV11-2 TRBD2 TGTGCCAGCAGCTTAGAGCTAGCGGGTGACGCTGAGCAGTACTTC CASSLELAGDAEQYF
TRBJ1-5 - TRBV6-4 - TGTGCCAGCAGTGAAGGAGGAGGCAATCAGCCCCAGCATTTT CASSEGGGNQPQHF
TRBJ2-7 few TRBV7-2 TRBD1 TGTGCCAGCAGCACTTACAGGGGGAACGAGCAGTACTTC CASSTYRGNEQYF
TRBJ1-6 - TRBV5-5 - TGTGCCAGCAAAATCGGTACCGATTCACCCCTCCACTTT CASKIGTDSPLHF
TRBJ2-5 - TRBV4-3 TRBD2 TGCGCCAGCAGCCGGACTAGCGGGGAAGAGACCCAGTACTTC CASSRTSGEETQYF
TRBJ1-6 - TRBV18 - TGTGCCAGCTCCCCCAGGACACTCGGATCAGGGAATTCACCCCTCCACTTT CASSPRTLGSGNSPLHF
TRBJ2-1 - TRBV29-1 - TGCAGCGTTGTATCGGAGGGACTCTACAATGAGCAGTTCTTC CSVVSEGLYNEQFF
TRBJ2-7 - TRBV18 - TGTGCCAGCTCAGCGGGACGAGTGGAAACCTACGAGCAGTACTTC CASSAGRVETYEQYF
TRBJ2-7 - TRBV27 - TGTGCCAGCAGTTTAAACCAGGGCCAGGACGAGCAGTACTTC CASSLNQGQDEQYF
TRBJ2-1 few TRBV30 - TGTGCCTGGAGTGAATATAGCCGTAACAATGAGCAGTTCTTC CAWSEYSRNNEQFF
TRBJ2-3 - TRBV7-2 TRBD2 TGTGCCAGCAGCCCCAGCGGGGGGGCCGTAGATACGCAGTATTTT CASSPSGGAVDTQYF
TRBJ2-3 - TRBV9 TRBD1 TGTGCCAGCAGCCCCCAGGGGGCTAGAGATACGCAGTATTTT CASSPQGARDTQYF
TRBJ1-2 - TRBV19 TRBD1 TGTGCCAGTAGCGTACAGGGGGGGGACTATGGCTACACCTTC CASSVQGGDYGYTF
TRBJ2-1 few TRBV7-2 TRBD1 TGTGCCAGCAGCACCCAATCCGGGACAGGGCCCTACAATGAGCAGTTCTTC CASSTQSGTGPYNEQFF
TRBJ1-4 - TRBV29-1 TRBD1 TGCAGCGTTACCGGGACAGGGGGCGCGAAACTGTTTTTT CSVTGTGGAKLFF
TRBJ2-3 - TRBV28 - TGTGCCAGCAGGCAACTTGGGGGGGCCGCCACAGATACGCAGTATTTT CASRQLGGAATDTQYF
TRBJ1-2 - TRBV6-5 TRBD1 TGTGCCAGCAGCCGGGGACAGGGCTATGGCTACACCTTC CASSRGQGYGYTF
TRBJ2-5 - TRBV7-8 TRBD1 TGTACCAGCAGAAAGGGGCCGACAGGGCAAGAGACCCAGTACTTC CTSRKGPTGQETQYF
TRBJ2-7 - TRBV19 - TGTGCCAGTACCGACCCCAGGGAAGGGTACGAGCAGTACTTC CASTDPREGYEQYF
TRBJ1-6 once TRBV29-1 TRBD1 TGCAGCGTTTTACTCACAGGGGATTCACCCCTCCACTTT CSVLLTGDSPLHF
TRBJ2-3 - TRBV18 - TGTGCCAGCTCACAAACTAGCACAGATACGCAGTATTTT CASSQTSTDTQYF
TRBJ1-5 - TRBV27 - TGTGCCAGCAGTTTATGGGGAGGTGGGGCGTTGAGCAATCAGCCCCAGCATTTT CASSLWGGGALSNQPQHF
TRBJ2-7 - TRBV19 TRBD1 TGTGCCAGTAGTATCAAATCCTTGACAGGGGGAAAGTCCTACGAGCAGTACTTC CASSIKSLTGGKSYEQYF
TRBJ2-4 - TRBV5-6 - TGTGCCAGCAGCCTCCTTCAATCACCCGGAGCCAAAAACATTCAGTACTTC CASSLLQSPGAKNIQYF
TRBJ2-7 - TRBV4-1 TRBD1 TGCGCCAGCAGCCGGAAACTCCGGGACAGGGGGCTCTACGAGCAGTACTTC CASSRKLRDRGLYEQYF
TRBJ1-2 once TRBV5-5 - TGTGCCAGCAGTCAAACAATAAGGACAGTGAGGTATGGCTACACCTTC CASSQTIRTVRYGYTF
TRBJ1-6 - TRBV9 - TGTGCCAGCAGCGTAGGATCGGTCGGCAGGGGTACACCCCTCCACTTT CASSVGSVGRGTPLHF
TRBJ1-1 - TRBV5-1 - TGCGCCAGCAGCCAAGACAGAGGAATCTTCATGAACACTGAAGCTTTCTTT CASSQDRGIFMNTEAFF
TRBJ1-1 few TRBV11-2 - TGTGCCAGCAGCTTCGGTCCCGACACTGAAGCTTTCTTT CASSFGPDTEAFF
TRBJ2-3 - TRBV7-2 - TGTGCCAGCAGCTTAGCCCAGGGGATGAGTACGCAGTATTTT CASSLAQGMSTQYF
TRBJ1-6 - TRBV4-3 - TGCGCCAGCAGCCAAGAAGTTCGGCGCGGGAATTCACCCCTCCACTTT CASSQEVRRGNSPLHF
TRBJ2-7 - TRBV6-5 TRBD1 TGTGCCAGCAGGAGGGGGCATGTAAGCGAGCAGTACTTC CASRRGHVSEQYF
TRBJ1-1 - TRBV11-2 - TGTGCCAGCAGCTTAGCGTTAGGGGGGGGCGGTATAAACACTGAAGCTTTCTTT CASSLALGGGGINTEAFF
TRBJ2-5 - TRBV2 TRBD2 TGTGCCAGCTTAACTAGCGGGGGGACTCAAGAGACCCAGTACTTC CASLTSGGTQETQYF